These T cell receptor beta chains were read from a single sample in a study of cytomegalovirus exposure and HLA in healthy donors. Data came from immunoSEQ multiplex PCR; TCRdb stores just in-frame clones and leaves some out. Counted here are about 130,000 clones, about three quarters occurring once; the ten biggest clones make up 1.2%. Sequenced sample: PBMCs. These TCRs come from a female donor in good health and CMV-seronegative. Each CDR3 is given without its conserved first and last residue. Where a row states a size, it is once, few, many or the class of an expanded clone; other rows omit it.

V gene	clone size	CDR3 protein
TRBV30	-	AWRLGQGRKGS
TRBV2	-	ASRRGGSYNEQF
TRBV10-3	-	AIGETGFAYGYT
TRBV5-1	-	ASSLTGVQETQY
TRBV10-3	-	AISESQGRQPQH
TRBV6-1	-	ASSDEWGVDEKLF
TRBV11-2	few	ASSPDRGQGYT
TRBV18	-	ASSVRTWPETQY
TRBV6-1	-	ASGTGSFGYT
TRBV10-1	-	ASSTEPRQVRSRGSEAF